A selection of T cell receptor beta chains follows, all from one sample in a study of blood T cell repertoires in COVID-19. Assay used: immunoSEQ multiplex PCR; TCRdb lists only in-frame clones, some missing. The table records 150,000 to 200,000 clones, 75% to 90% of them present only once. The sample consisted of peripheral blood. All receptors come from a woman aged 80 or over with active or convalescent COVID-19. The conserved cysteine and the conserved F or W are not part of the CDR3 here. Size is omitted from some rows. Given values are once, few, many or a class for expanded clones.

TRBV5-1,TRBJ1-2,.,ASSQMTGESGYT
TRBV5-6,TRBJ2-5,few,ASSVSGGLH
TRBV30,TRBJ2-7,.,AWMSGQFIHEQY
TRBV7-2,TRBJ2-7,.,ASSPRGDWNRPYEQY
TRBV18,TRBJ1-3,.,ASSPQGAPTGSGNTIY
TRBV9,TRBJ1-6,.,ASSPPGQGSLH
TRBV5-1,TRBJ1-5,.,ASSLDGSNQPQH
TRBV19,TRBJ1-4,.,ASSPTGLANEKLF
TRBV3-1/TRBV3-2,TRBJ2-4,once,ASSQDASGGQY
TRBV3-1/TRBV3-2,TRBJ1-4,.,ASSHSEKLF
TRBV6-5,TRBJ1-1,.,ASRGFTGKNTEAF
TRBV19,TRBJ2-1,.,ASRPGGLTGNEQF
TRBV6-5,TRBJ2-7,.,ASRASGGSLDEQY
TRBV4-3,TRBJ2-3,.,ASSHTSSGGGLADTQY
TRBV6-6,TRBJ2-5,.,ASSYERGGSKETQY
TRBV11-3,TRBJ1-2,few,ASSLGSYGYT
TRBV5-1,TRBJ1-1,.,ASSSQPNTEAF
TRBV25-1,TRBJ1-4,.,ASSEPPGEKLF
TRBV6-5,TRBJ2-5,.,ASSRDTAQETQY
TRBV5-5,TRBJ1-3,.,ASSLTAGTGVGNTIY
TRBV4-2,TRBJ2-3,.,ASSQDSGTDTQY
TRBV5-4,TRBJ1-6,.,ASSQTGDYSPLH
TRBV4-2,TRBJ1-1,once,ASSQDRGWGTEAF
TRBV11-2,TRBJ2-1,.,ASSLVSGGAGGNEQF
TRBV18,TRBJ2-3,.,ASSPLAGTTDTQY
TRBV14,TRBJ1-1,.,ASSLLRNTEAF
TRBV5-4,TRBJ1-4,.,ASSLDSSNEKLF